The 9 T cell receptor beta chains below come from one sample, sequenced in a study of T cells after yellow fever vaccination. One entry per CDR3 protein results from TCRdb running MiXCR on the 5' RACE reads. The table lists 310,000 or so distinct CDR3 sequences, less than 4.5% of them singletons. Here the sequenced sample was PBMCs, taken on the day of the yellow fever booster vaccination. All receptors derive from a man aged 18 to 30 who received the YFV17D yellow fever vaccine.

This clonotype was seen repeatedly, ten times or more. This sequence joins TRBV20-1 and TRBJ2-1; the match to TRBD2 covers 9 bases. With 5 bases clipped from V and 5 bases from J, the junction kept 10 bases outside the gene matches. This CDR3 has 15 amino acids. CDR1 DFQATT and CDR2 SNEGSKA come from the germline V gene (reference sequence). The CDR3 DNA follows: TGCAGTGCTGGCGGGGCGGGGGGGACCCACAATGAGCAGTTCTTC. Protein: CSAGGAGGTHNEQFF.

This clonotype was seen at least ten times. The chain combines TRBV6-5 with TRBJ1-2, with 12 bases fitting TRBD1. Germline V lookup: CDR1 MNHEY, CDR2 SVGAGI. The CDR3 totals 15 residues. V was pared by 6 bases and J by 4 bases, with 6 bases of the junction left unmatched. The CDR3 protein is CASRASGQGAYGYTF. For the CDR3, the DNA is TGTGCCAGCAGAGCCTCGGGACAGGGGGCCTATGGCTACACCTTC.

Many counts were recorded for this clonotype. The rearrangement uses TRBV6-4 and TRBJ2-1; 8 bases agree with TRBD2. The CDR3 loop spans 15 amino acids. CDR1 is MRHNA, CDR2 SNTAGT, per germline. The ends lost 10 bases at V and 7 bases at J; junction bases unmatched: 15. The CDR3 region has the DNA TGTGCCACCAAGGAGGATCGAGCGGGGGATAATGAGCAGTTCTTC. Its translation: CATKEDRAGDNEQFF.

This clonotype was counted many times. The chain employs TRBV21-1 and TRBJ1-1; the tabulated D call, TRBD1, remains unverified against the DNA. TRBV21-1 is a recognized pseudogene. The CDR3 covers 14 residues. CDR3 sequence reads: CASSFRTVNTEAFF. The CDR3 DNA reads as TGTGCCAGCAGCTTCCGGACAGTGAACACTGAAGCTTTCTTT.

This clonotype was counted ten times or more. The J gene is TRBJ2-7, the V gene TRBV6-2 or TRBV6-3, with D possibly TRBD2 on 5 matching bases. The germline gives CDR1 MNHEY, CDR2 SVGEGT. V shed 5 bases and J shed 0 bases, with 17 bases lying between them. CDR3 size: 16 residues. CDR3 sequence (DNA): TGTGCCAGCAGTACCCCTAGGACGGGAAGCTCCTACGAGCAGTACTTC. Protein sequence: CASSTPRTGSSYEQYF.

The rearrangement links TRBV6-1 to TRBJ2-3, with 10 bases matching TRBD2. Germline V gene lookup returns CDR1 MNHNS and CDR2 SASEGT. The CDR3 is made up of 19 amino acids. J gave up 14 bases and V 0 bases, and 23 bases lay outside the gene matches. The CDR3 protein is CASSEALRPKLAGQGFAYF. In nucleotides, the CDR3 is TGTGCCAGCAGTGAAGCGCTTCGGCCAAAACTAGCGGGGCAAGGTTTCGCGTATTTT.

The gene calls are TRBV27 and TRBJ1-2, with 10 bases fitting TRBD1. The V segment lost 5 bases and the J segment 8 bases; nucleotides outside the gene matches: 11. The germline gives CDR1 MNHEY, CDR2 SMNVEV (reference sequence). The CDR3 is 15 residues long. The CDR3 loop is CASSPSGTGALGYTF. The DNA for the CDR3 is TGTGCCAGCAGTCCTTCGGGGACAGGGGCGCTAGGCTACACCTTC.

This clonotype was observed many times. The CDR3 is CASSYQGARETQYF. The CDR3 region has the DNA TGTGCCAGCAGCTACCAGGGGGCGAGGGAGACCCAGTACTTC. This chain uses TRBV7-8 with TRBJ2-5, with TRBD1 identical over 8 bases. The CDR3 totals 14 residues. From germline, CDR1 is SGHVS and CDR2 FQNEAQ. V was pared by 4 bases and J by 5 bases, with 6 bases of the junction left unmatched. The full variable domain, its missing parts supplied by reference TRBV7-8 and TRBJ2-5, is GAGVSQSPRYKVAKRGQDVALRCDPISGHVSLFWYQQALGQGPEFLTYFQNEAQLDKSGLPSDRFFAERPEGSVSTLKIQRTQQEDSAVYLCASSYQGARETQYFGPGTRLLVL.

This clonotype was seen more than once but under ten times. V gene TRBV7-9 combines with J gene TRBJ2-7; 7 bases line up with TRBD2. The CDR3 has 14 amino acids. V lost 5 bases and J lost 12; bases outside the gene matches: 16. CDR1 is SEHNR, CDR2 FQNEAQ, per germline (reference sequence). CDR3 amino acids: CASSLEPITSERYF. CDR3 in DNA: TGTGCCAGCAGCCTCGAGCCCATCACTAGCGAGAGGTACTTC.